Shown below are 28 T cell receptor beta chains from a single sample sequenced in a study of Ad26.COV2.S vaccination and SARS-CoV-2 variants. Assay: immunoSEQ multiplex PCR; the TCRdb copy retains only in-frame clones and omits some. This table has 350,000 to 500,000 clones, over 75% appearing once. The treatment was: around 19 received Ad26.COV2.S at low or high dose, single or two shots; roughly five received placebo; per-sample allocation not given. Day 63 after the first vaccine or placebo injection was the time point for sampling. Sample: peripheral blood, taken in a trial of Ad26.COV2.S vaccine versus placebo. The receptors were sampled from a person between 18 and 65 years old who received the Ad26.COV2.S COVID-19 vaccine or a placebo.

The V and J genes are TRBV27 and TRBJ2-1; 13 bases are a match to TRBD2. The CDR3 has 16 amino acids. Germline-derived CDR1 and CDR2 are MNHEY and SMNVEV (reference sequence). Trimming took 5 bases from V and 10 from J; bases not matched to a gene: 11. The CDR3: CASSPLTSGGAVEQFF. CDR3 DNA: TGTGCCAGCAGTCCCCTAACTAGCGGGGGGGCCGTCGAGCAGTTCTTC.

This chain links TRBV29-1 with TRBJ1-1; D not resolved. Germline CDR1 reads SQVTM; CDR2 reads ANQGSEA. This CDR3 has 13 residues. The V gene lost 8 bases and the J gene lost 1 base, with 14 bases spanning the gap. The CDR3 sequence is CSTILGGNTEAFF. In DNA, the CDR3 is TGCAGCACAATCTTGGGCGGGAACACTGAAGCTTTCTTT. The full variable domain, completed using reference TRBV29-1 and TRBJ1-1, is SAVISQKPSRDICQRGTSLTIQCQVDSQVTMMFWYRQQPGQSLTLIATANQGSEATYESGFVIDKFPISRPNLTFSTLTVSNMSPEDSSIYLCSTILGGNTEAFFGQGTRLTVV.

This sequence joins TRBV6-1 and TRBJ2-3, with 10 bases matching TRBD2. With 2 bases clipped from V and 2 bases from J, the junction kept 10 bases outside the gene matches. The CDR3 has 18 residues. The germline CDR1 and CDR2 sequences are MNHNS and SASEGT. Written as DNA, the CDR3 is TGTGCCAGCAGTGAACATAGGATAGCGGGGGGTTACACAGATACGCAGTATTTT. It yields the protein CASSEHRIAGGYTDTQYF.

CDR3 in DNA: TGTGCCAGCAGCGCGGACAGTGCCTACGAGCAGTACTTC. It translates to CASSADSAYEQYF. This chain links TRBV9 with TRBJ2-7; maybe TRBD1 (6 bases). Germline-derived CDR1 and CDR2 are SGDLS and YYNGEE. Trimming shortened V by 3 bases and J by 2 bases, and 9 bases separated the two germline ends. The CDR3 spans 13 residues.

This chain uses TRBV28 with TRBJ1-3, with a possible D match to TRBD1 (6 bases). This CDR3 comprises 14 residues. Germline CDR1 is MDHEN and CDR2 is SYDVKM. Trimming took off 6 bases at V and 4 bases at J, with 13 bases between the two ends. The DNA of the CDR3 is TGTGCCAGCAGACTTAGGACAGTCGGAAACACCATATATTTT. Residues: CASRLRTVGNTIYF.

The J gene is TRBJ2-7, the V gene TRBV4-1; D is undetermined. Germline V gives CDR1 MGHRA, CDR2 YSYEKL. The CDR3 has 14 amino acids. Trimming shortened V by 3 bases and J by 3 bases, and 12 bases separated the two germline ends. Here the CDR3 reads CASSHLGKDYEQYF. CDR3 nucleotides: TGCGCCAGCAGCCACTTAGGGAAGGACTACGAGCAGTACTTC.

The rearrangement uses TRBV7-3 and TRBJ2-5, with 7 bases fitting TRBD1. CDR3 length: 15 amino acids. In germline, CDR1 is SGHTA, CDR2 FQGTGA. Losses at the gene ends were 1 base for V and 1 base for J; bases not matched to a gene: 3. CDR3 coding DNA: TGTGCCAGCAGCTTAAGGGGACAGAGCCAAGAGACCCAGTACTTC. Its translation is CASSLRGQSQETQYF.

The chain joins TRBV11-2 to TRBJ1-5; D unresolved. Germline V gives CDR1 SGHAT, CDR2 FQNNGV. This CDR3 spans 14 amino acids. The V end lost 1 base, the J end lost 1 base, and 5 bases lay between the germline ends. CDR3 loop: CASSLGRSNQPQHF. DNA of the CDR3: TGTGCCAGCAGCTTAGGTCGAAGCAATCAGCCCCAGCATTTT.

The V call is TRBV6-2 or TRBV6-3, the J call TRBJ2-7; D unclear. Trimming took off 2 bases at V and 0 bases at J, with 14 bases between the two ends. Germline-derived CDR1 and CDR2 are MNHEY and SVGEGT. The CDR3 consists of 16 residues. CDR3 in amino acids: CASSYPSTTVSYEQYF. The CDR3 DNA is TGTGCCAGCAGTTACCCGTCCACGACGGTCTCCTACGAGCAGTACTTC.

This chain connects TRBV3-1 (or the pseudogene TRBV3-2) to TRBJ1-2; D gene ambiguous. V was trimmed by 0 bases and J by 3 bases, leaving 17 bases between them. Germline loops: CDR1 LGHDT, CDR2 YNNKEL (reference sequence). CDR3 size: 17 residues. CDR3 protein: CASSQDLISWRDYGYTF. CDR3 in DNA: TGTGCCAGCAGCCAAGACCTAATCTCCTGGAGGGACTATGGCTACACCTTC.

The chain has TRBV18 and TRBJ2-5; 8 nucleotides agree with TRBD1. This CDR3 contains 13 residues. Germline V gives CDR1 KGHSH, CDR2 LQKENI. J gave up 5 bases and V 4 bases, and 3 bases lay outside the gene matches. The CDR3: CASSRQGLETQYF. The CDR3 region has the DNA TGTGCCAGCTCACGACAGGGGTTGGAGACCCAGTACTTC.

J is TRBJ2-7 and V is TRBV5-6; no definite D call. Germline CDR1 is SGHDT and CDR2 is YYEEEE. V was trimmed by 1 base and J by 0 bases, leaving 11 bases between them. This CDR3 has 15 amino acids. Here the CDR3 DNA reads TGTGCCAGCAGCTTGTGGCGGAGAAGCTCCTACGAGCAGTACTTC. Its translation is CASSLWRRSSYEQYF. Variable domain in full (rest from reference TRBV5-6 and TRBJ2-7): DAGVTQSPTHLIKTRGQQVTLRCSPKSGHDTVSWYQQALGQGPQFIFQYYEEEERQRGNFPDRFSGHQFPNYSSELNVNALLLGDSALYLCASSLWRRSSYEQYFGPGTRLTVT.

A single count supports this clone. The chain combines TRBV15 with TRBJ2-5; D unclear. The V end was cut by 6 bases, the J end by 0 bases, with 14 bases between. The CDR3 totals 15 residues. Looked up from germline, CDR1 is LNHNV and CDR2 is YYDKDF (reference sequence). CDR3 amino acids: CATRSAELHQETQYF. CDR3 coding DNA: TGTGCCACCAGATCGGCAGAGCTGCACCAAGAGACCCAGTACTTC.

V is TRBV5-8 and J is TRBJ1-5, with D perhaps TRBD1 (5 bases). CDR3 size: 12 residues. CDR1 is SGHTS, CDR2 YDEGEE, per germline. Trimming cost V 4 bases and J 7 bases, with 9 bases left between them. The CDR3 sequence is CASSLGDQPQHF. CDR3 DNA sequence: TGTGCCAGCAGCCTAGGGGACCAGCCCCAGCATTTT.

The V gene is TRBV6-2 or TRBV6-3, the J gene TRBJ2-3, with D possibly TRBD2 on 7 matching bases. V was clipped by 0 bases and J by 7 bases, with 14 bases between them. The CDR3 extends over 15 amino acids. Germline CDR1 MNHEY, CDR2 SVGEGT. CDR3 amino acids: CASSYSGGRWHTQYF. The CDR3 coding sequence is TGTGCCAGCAGTTACTCCGGGGGGCGTTGGCATACGCAGTATTTT.

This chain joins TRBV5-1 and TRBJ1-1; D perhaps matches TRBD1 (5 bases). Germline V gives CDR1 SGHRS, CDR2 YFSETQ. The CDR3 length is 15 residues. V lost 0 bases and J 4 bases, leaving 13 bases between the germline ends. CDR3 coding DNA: TGCGCCAGCAGCTTGGTACCGAATAGGGGCACTGAAGCTTTCTTT. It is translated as CASSLVPNRGTEAFF.

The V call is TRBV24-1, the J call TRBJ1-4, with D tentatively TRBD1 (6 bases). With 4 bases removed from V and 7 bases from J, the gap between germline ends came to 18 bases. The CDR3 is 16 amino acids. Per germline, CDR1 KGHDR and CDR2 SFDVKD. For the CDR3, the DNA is TGTGCCACCAGTGACGCCAAACAGGGTTCAGCTGAAAAACTGTTTTTT. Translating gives CATSDAKQGSAEKLFF.

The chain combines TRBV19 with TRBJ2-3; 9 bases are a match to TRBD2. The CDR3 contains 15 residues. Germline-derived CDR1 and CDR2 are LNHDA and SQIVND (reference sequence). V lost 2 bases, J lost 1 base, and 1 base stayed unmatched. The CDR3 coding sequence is TGTGCCAGTAGTATAAGCGGGGGGCGCACAGATACGCAGTATTTT. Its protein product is CASSISGGRTDTQYF. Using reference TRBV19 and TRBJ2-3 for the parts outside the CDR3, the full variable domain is DGGITQSPKYLFRKEGQNVTLSCEQNLNHDAMYWYRQDPGQGLRLIYYSQIVNDFQKGDIAEGYSVSREKKESFPLTVTSAQKNPTAFYLCASSISGGRTDTQYFGPGTRLTVL.

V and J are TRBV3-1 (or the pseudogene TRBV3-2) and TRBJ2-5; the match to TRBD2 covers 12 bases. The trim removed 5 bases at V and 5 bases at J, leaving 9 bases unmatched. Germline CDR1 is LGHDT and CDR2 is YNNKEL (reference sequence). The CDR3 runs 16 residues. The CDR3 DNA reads TGTGCCAGCAGCGCTAGCGGGGGGGCCTTTCGTGAGACCCAGTACTTC. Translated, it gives CASSASGGAFRETQYF.

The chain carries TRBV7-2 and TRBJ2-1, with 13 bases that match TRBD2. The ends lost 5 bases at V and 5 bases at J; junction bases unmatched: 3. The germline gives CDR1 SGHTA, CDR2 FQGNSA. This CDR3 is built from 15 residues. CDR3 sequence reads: CASSTSGGAHNEQFF. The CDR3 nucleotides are TGTGCCAGCAGCACTAGCGGGGGGGCCCACAATGAGCAGTTCTTC.

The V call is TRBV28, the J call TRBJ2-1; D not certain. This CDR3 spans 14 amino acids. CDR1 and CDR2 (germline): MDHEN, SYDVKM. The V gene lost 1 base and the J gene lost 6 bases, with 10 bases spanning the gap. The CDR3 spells CASSLLSLINEQFF. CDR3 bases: TGTGCCAGCAGTTTATTGTCCTTAATCAATGAGCAGTTCTTC.

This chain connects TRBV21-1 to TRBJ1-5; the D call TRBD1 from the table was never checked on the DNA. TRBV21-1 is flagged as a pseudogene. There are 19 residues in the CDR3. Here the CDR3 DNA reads TGTGCCAGCTACGGCCCGGGACAGCTCCGAGTTTTTAGCAATCAGCCCCAGCATTTT. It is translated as CASYGPGQLRVFSNQPQHF.

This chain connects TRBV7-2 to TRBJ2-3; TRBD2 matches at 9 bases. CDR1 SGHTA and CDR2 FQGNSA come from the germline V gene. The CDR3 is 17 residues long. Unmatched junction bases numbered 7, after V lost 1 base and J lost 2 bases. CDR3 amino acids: CASSLGASGALTDTQYF. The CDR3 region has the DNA TGTGCCAGCAGCTTAGGTGCTAGCGGGGCACTCACAGATACGCAGTATTTT.

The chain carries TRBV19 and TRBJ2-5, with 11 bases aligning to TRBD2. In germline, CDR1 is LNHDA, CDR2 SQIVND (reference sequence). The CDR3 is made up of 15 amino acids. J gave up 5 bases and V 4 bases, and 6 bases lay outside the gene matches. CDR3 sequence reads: CASSTSGTSGETQYF. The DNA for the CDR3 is TGTGCCAGTAGTACATCCGGGACTAGCGGCGAGACCCAGTACTTC.

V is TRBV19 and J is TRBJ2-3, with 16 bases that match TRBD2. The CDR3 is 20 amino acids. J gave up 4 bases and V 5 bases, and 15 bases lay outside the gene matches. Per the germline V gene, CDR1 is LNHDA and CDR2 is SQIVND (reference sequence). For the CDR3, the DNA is TGTGCCAGTAGTTCCCCCGGGACTAGCGGGGGGGCAATAGCGGCAGATACGCAGTATTTT. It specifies CASSSPGTSGGAIAADTQYF. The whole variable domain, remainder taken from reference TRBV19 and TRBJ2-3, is DGGITQSPKYLFRKEGQNVTLSCEQNLNHDAMYWYRQDPGQGLRLIYYSQIVNDFQKGDIAEGYSVSREKKESFPLTVTSAQKNPTAFYLCASSSPGTSGGAIAADTQYFGPGTRLTVL.

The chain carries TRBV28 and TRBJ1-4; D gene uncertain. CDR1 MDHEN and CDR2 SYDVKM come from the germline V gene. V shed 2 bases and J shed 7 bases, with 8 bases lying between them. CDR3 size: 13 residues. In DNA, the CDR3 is TGTGCCAGCAGTTTAGTTTTGGGTGAAAAACTGTTTTTT. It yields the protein CASSLVLGEKLFF.

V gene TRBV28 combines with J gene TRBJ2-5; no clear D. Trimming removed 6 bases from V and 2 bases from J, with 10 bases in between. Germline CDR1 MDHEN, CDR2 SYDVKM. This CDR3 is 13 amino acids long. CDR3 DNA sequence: TGTGCCAGCAGACACAGAGTTCAAGAGACCCAGTACTTC. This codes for CASRHRVQETQYF.

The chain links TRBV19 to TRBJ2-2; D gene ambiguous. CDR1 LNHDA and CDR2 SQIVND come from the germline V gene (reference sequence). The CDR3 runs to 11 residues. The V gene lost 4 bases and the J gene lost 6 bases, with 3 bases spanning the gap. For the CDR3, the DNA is TGTGCCAGTAGTAGGCCCGGGGAGCTGTTTTTT. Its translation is CASSRPGELFF.